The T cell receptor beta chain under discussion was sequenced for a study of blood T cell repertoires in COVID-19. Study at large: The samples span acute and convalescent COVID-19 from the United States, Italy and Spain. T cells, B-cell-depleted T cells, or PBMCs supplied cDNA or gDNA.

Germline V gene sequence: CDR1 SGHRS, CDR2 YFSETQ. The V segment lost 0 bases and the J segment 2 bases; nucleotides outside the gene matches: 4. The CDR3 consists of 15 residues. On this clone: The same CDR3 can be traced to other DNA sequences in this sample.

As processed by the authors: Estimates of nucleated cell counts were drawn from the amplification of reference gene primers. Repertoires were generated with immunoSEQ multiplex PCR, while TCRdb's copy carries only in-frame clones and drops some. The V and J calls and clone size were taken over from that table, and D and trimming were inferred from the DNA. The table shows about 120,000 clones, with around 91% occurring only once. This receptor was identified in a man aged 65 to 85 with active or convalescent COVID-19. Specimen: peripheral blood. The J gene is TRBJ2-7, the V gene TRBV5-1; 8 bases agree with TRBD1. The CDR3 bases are TGCGCCAGCAGCTTGGGCGGGACAGGCGCCTACGAGCAGTACTTC. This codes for CASSLGGTGAYEQYF.